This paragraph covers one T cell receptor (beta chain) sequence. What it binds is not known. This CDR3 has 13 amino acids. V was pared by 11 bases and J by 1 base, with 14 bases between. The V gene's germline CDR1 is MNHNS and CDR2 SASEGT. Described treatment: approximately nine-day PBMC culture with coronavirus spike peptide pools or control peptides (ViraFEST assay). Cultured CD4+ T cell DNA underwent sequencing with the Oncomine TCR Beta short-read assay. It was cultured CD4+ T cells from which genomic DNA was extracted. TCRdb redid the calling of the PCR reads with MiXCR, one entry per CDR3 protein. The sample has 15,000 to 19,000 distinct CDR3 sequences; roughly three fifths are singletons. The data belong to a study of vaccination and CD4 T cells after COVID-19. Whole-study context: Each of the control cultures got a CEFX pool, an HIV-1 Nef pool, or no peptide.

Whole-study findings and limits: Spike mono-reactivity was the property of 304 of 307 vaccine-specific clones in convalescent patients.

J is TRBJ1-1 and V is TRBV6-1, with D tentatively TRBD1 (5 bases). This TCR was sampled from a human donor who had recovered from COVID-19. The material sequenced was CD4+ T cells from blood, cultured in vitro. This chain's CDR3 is CAVRRGGNTEAFF. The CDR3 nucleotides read TGTGCCGTCAGACGGGGGGGGAACACTGAAGCTTTCTTT.